This T cell receptor beta chain originates from a study of T cells and Merkel cell carcinoma outcomes. Study observations and caveats: Repertoire plus T-cell density reportedly predicted Merkel cell carcinoma outcomes.

With respect to this clone: Antigen: not known.

Assay used: immunoSEQ multiplex PCR; TCRdb lists only in-frame clones, some missing. This sample has 9,000 or so clones; approximately 81% occur once, and the top ten carry about 2.2%. There are 14 residues in the CDR3. V was trimmed by 5 bases and J by 2 bases, leaving 11 bases between them. Germline values: CDR1 MNHNS, CDR2 SASEGT. The receptor was derived from a human donor with Merkel cell carcinoma. Source material: tumor tissue from Merkel cell carcinoma. The chain has TRBV6-1 and TRBJ2-3; D uncertain. CDR3 loop: CASSHQLTTDTQYF. The CDR3 DNA sequence: TGTGCCAGCAGTCACCAACTAACCACAGATACGCAGTATTTT.